Below, one T cell receptor beta chain is given with its context. This sample was taken from a study of shared clonotypes between healthy human individuals. Sequencing was performed with immunoSEQ multiplex PCR; in TCRdb, only in-frame clones are kept and a portion is missing. The sample lists 550,000 to 750,000 clones, nearly 97% occurring once. CDR1 and CDR2 from the germline V gene are SGHVS and FQNEAQ. V was cut by 1 base and J by 2 bases, with 20 bases left in between. The CDR3 runs 18 residues. Naive CD8 populations comprised CD45RO-negative cells positively selected for CCR7, excluding terminally differentiated effector memory CD45RA+ cells.

Sequencing was done on a sample of naive CD8+ T cells sorted from blood. This TCR came from a woman younger than 45 in good health. The chain couples TRBV7-8 to TRBJ2-5; D is uncertain. CDR3 sequence: CASSLGAFMRGLQETQYF. CDR3 coding DNA: TGTGCCAGCAGCTTAGGGGCCTTTATGCGCGGCCTACAAGAGACCCAGTACTTC.